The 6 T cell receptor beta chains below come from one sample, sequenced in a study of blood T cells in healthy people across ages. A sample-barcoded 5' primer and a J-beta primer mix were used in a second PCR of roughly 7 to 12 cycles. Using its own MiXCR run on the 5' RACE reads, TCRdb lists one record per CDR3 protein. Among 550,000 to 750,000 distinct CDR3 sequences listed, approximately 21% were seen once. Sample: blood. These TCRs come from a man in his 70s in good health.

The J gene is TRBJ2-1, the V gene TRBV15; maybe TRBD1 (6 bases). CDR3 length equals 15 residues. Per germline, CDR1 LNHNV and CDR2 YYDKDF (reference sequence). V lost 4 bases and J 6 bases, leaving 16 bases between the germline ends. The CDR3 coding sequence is TGTGCCACCAGCAAGGGGGTTGAAGGGCCCAATGAGCAGTTCTTC. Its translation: CATSKGVEGPNEQFF. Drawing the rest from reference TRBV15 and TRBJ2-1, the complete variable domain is DAMVIQNPRYQVTQFGKPVTLSCSQTLNHNVMYWYQQKSSQAPKLLFHYYDKDFNNEADTPDNFQSRRPNTSFCFLDIRSPGLGDTAMYLCATSKGVEGPNEQFFGPGTRLTVL.

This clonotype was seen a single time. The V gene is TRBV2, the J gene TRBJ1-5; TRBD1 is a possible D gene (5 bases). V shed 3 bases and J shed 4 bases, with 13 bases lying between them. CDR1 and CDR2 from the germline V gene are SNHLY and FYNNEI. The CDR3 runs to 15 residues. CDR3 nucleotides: TGTGCCAGCAGTGAGGGCAGGGTGTGGAATCAGCCCCAGCATTTT. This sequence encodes CASSEGRVWNQPQHF. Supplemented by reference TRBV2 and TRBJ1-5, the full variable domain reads EPEVTQTPSHQVTQMGQEVILRCVPISNHLYFYWYRQILGQKVEFLVSFYNNEISEKSEIFDDQFSVERPDGSNFTLKIRSTKLEDSAMYFCASSEGRVWNQPQHFGDGTRLSIL.

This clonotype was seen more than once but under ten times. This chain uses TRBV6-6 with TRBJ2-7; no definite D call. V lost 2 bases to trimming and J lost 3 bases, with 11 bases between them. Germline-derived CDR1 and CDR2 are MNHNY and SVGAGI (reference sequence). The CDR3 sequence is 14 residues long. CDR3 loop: CASSYPDTYYEQYF. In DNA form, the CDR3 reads TGTGCCAGCAGTTACCCTGACACCTACTACGAGCAGTACTTC.

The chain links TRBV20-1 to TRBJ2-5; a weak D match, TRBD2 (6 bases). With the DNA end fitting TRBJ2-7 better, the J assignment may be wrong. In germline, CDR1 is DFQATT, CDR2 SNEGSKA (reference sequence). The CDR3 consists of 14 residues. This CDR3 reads CSAISTRFSYEQYF. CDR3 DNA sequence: TGCAGTGCTATTTCGACTAGATTTTCCTACGAGCAGTACTTC.

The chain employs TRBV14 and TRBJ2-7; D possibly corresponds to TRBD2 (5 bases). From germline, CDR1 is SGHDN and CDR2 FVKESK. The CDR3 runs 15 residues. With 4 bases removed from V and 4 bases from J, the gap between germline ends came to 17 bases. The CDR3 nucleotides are TGTGCCAGCAGCCGCGGGTTCGGAGTCAGGTACGAGCAGTACTTC. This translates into CASSRGFGVRYEQYF.

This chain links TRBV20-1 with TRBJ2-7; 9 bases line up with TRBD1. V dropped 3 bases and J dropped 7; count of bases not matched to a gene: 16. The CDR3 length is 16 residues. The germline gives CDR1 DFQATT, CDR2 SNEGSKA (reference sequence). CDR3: CSASDRTGQGRGEQYF. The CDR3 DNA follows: TGCAGTGCTAGTGACCGCACGGGACAGGGACGGGGGGAGCAGTACTTC.